What follows are 11 T cell receptor beta chains derived from one specimen sequenced in a study of technical replicates of blood from several donors. The data were produced by immunoSEQ multiplex PCR, yet TCRdb's version contains in-frame clones alone and is incomplete. This table has roughly 60,000 clones, 75% to 90% appearing once. The sample consisted of PBMCs. These receptors all stem from a human donor in good health. Some clones in this sample may be carry-over from other donors' samples.

This sequence joins TRBV4-1 and TRBJ2-3; 8 bases agree with TRBD1. J lost 6 bases, V lost 1 base, and 6 bases had no gene match. The CDR3 loop spans 15 amino acids. CDR1 and CDR2 (germline): MGHRA, YSYEKL. The CDR3 DNA reads TGCGCCAGCAGCCAAGTTGTTCAGGGGGCTGATACGCAGTATTTT. Translating it yields CASSQVVQGADTQYF.

The J gene is TRBJ1-2, the V gene TRBV5-6; 7 nucleotides line up with TRBD1. Germline V gene sequence: CDR1 SGHDT, CDR2 YYEEEE. J gave up 3 bases and V 4 bases, and 3 bases lay outside the gene matches. CDR3 length: 13 amino acids. The CDR3 region is CASSPQGYYGYTF. The CDR3 region has the DNA TGTGCCAGCAGCCCACAGGGGTACTATGGCTACACCTTC.

The gene calls are TRBV29-1 and TRBJ2-3; 9 nucleotides agree with TRBD2. The germline V gene encodes CDR1 SQVTM and CDR2 ANQGSEA. CDR3 length equals 16 residues. V lost 4 bases to trimming and J lost 1 base; unmatched junction nucleotides: 9. CDR3 in amino acids: CSVGVRRGGGTDTQYF. CDR3 sequence (DNA): TGCAGCGTTGGCGTACGGCGGGGGGGCGGCACAGATACGCAGTATTTT.

The V call is TRBV18, the J call TRBJ1-4; TRBD1 aligns across 7 bases. Losses at the gene ends were 1 base for V and 8 bases for J; bases not matched to a gene: 7. This CDR3 has 15 residues. The germline V gene encodes CDR1 KGHSH and CDR2 LQKENI. The CDR3 DNA follows: TGTGCCAGCTCACCACAGGACAGGCCCGGGGAAAAACTGTTTTTT. It is translated as CASSPQDRPGEKLFF.

The chain joins TRBV4-1 to TRBJ2-1; D possibly corresponds to TRBD2 (5 bases). The CDR3 contains 17 residues. Trimming took 0 bases from V and 1 from J, leaving 13 bases between them. Germline V gene data show CDR1 as MGHRA and CDR2 as YSYEKL. The CDR3 loop reads CASSQELGFWSYNEQFF. CDR3 nucleotide sequence: TGCGCCAGCAGCCAAGAACTAGGTTTTTGGTCCTACAATGAGCAGTTCTTC.

The chain links TRBV7-8 to TRBJ2-4; 8 nucleotides align to TRBD1. The CDR3 extends over 16 amino acids. Losses at the gene ends were 5 bases for V and 1 base for J; bases not matched to a gene: 7. Germline-derived CDR1 and CDR2 are SGHVS and FQNEAQ. The CDR3 DNA reads as TGTGCCAGCAGCCTGATCAGGGGGCAGGCCAAAAACATTCAGTACTTC. It is translated as CASSLIRGQAKNIQYF.

The chain is built from TRBV5-1 and TRBJ2-5; D not resolved. The CDR3 sequence is 14 residues long. The V end was cut by 1 base, the J end by 3 bases, with 10 bases between. Looked up from germline, CDR1 is SGHRS and CDR2 is YFSETQ. CDR3 sequence (DNA): TGCGCCAGCAGCTTGTTTCACAAGAAAGAGACCCAGTACTTC. It encodes CASSLFHKKETQYF.

This rearrangement joins TRBV19 to TRBJ2-3, with 10 bases fitting TRBD2. Germline CDR1 reads LNHDA; CDR2 reads SQIVND (reference sequence). The CDR3 is 16 residues long. V gave up 1 base and J gave up 8 bases; unmatched junction bases: 9. The DNA for the CDR3 is TGTGCCAGTAGTATAGGGAGTAGCGGGAGGTCGGGTACGCAGTATTTT. Protein sequence: CASSIGSSGRSGTQYF. The variable domain in full, with the rest retrieved from reference TRBV19 and TRBJ2-3, is DGGITQSPKYLFRKEGQNVTLSCEQNLNHDAMYWYRQDPGQGLRLIYYSQIVNDFQKGDIAEGYSVSREKKESFPLTVTSAQKNPTAFYLCASSIGSSGRSGTQYFGPGTRLTVL.

This chain uses TRBV5-6 with TRBJ1-3, with 7 bases matching TRBD1. V was pared by 4 bases and J by 0 bases, with 4 bases of the junction left unmatched. The CDR3 consists of 15 residues. Germline loops: CDR1 SGHDT, CDR2 YYEEEE. CDR3 in amino acids: CASSLTGISGNTIYF. The CDR3 DNA sequence: TGTGCCAGCAGCCTGACAGGGATCTCTGGAAACACCATATATTTT.

This clone was detected once. The chain links TRBV2 to TRBJ1-1, with no clear D. The CDR3 consists of 14 residues. Deletions cut 4 bases from V and 5 bases from J, with 14 bases between. Germline CDR1 SNHLY, CDR2 FYNNEI. The CDR3 DNA reads TGTGCCAGCAGTGTTGGGTCAGGCGGGACTGAAGCTTTCTTT. This sequence encodes CASSVGSGGTEAFF.

This chain joins TRBV2 and TRBJ1-6, with a possible D match to TRBD1 (5 bases). The germline V gene has CDR1 SNHLY and CDR2 FYNNEI. The CDR3 extends over 13 amino acids. V lost 8 bases and J 7 bases, leaving 12 bases between the germline ends. CDR3 amino acids: CASQGGDNSPLHF. CDR3 coding DNA: TGTGCCAGCCAGGGAGGTGACAATTCACCCCTCCACTTT. Using reference TRBV2 and TRBJ1-6 for the parts outside the CDR3, the full variable domain is EPEVTQTPSHQVTQMGQEVILRCVPISNHLYFYWYRQILGQKVEFLVSFYNNEISEKSEIFDDQFSVERPDGSNFTLKIRSTKLEDSAMYFCASQGGDNSPLHFGNGTRLTVT.